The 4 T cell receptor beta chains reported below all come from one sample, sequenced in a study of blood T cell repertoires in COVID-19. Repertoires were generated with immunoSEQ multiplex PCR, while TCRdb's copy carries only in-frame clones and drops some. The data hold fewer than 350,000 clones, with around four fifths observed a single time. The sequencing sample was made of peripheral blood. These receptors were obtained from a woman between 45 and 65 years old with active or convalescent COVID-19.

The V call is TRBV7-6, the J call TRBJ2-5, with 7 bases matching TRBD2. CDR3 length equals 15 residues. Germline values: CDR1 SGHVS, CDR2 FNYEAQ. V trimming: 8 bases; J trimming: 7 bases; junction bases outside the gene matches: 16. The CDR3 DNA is TGTGCCAGCGGGCGGGAGCGTCCCCCGATGGGGACCCAGTACTTC. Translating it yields CASGRERPPMGTQYF.

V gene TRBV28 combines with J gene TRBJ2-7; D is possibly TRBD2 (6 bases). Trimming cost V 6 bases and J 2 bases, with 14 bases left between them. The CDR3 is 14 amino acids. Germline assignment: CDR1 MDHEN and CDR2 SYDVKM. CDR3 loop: CASSKPGLPYEQYF. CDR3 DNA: TGTGCCAGCAGCAAACCGGGACTTCCCTACGAGCAGTACTTC.

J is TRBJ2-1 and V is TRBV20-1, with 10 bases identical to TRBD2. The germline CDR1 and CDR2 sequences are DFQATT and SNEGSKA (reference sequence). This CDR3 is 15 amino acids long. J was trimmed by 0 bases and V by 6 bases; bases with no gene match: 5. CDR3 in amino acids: CSASSGRSSYNEQFF. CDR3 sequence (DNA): TGCAGTGCGAGTAGCGGGAGGAGCTCCTACAATGAGCAGTTCTTC.

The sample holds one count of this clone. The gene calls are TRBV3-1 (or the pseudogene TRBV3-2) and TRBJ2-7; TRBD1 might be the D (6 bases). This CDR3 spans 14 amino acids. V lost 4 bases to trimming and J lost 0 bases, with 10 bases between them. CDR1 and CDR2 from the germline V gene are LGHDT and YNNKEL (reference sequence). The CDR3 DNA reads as TGTGCCAGCAGCCCTCGAGGGGGCTCCTACGAGCAGTACTTC. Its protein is CASSPRGGSYEQYF.